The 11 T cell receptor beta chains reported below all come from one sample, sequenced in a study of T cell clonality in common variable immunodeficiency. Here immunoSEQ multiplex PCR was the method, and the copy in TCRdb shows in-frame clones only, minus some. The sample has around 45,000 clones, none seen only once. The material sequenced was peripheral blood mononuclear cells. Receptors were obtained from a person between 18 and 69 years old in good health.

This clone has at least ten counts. The CDR3 region is CASSQVFAGGYNEQFF. Partial CDR3 DNA: TGCGCCAGCAGCCAAGTTTTCGCGGGGGGATACAATGAG. This chain uses TRBV4-1 with TRBJ2-1; 8 positions agree with TRBD2. The read ends 3 residues shy of where the CDR3 ends; the end is completed using the germline J gene. The CDR3 runs 16 residues. The J segment lost 4 bases and the V segment lost 1 base, leaving 6 bases of the junction unmatched. Germline CDR1 reads MGHRA; CDR2 reads YSYEKL.

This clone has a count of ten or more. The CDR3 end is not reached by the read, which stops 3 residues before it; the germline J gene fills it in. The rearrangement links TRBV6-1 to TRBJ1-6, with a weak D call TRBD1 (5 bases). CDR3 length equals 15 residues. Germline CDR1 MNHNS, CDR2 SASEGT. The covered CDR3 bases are TGTGCCAGCAGTGAAGCGGAGGGGCGTGAAACCCCC. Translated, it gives CASSEAEGRETP. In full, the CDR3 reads CASSEAEGRETPLHF.

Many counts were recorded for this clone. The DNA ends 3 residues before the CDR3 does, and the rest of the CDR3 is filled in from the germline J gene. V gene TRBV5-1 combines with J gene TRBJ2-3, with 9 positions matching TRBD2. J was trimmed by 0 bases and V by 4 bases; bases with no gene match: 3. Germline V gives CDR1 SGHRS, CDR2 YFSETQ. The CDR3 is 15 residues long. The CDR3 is CASSGGGASTDTQYF. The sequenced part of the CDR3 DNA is TGCGCCAGCAGCGGCGGGGGGGCGAGCACAGATACG.

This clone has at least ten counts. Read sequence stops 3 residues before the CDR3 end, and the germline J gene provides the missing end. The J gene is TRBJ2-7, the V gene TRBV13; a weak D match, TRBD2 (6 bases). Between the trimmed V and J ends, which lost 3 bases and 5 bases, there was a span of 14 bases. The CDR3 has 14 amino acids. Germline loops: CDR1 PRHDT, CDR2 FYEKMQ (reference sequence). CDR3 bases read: TGTGCCAGCAGCTTTTACCGGGGGAGAGACGAG. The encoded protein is CASSFYRGRDE. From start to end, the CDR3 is CASSFYRGRDEQYF.

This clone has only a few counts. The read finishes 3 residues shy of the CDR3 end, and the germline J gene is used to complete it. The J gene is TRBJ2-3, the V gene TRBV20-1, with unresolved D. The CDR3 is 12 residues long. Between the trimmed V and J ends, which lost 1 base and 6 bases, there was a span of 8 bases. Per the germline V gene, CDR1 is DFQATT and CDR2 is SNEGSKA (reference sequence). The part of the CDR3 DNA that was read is TGCAGTGCTAGAGTTCCCGGGGATACG. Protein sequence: CSARVPGDT. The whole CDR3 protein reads CSARVPGDTQYF.

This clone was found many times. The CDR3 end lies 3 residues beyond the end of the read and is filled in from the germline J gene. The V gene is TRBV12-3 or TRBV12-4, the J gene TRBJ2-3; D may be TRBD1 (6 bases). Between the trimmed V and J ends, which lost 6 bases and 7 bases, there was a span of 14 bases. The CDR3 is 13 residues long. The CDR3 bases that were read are TGTGCCAGCAGGAGTGAGGGGGTAAATACG. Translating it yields CASRSEGVNT. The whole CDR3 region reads CASRSEGVNTQYF.

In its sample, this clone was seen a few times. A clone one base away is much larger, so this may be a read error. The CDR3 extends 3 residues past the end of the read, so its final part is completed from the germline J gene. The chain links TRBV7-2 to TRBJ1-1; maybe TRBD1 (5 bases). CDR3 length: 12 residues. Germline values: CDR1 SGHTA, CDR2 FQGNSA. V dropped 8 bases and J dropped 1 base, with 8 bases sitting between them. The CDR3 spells CASSQGNTEAFF. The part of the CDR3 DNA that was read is TGTGCCAGCTCCCAGGGGAACACTGAA.

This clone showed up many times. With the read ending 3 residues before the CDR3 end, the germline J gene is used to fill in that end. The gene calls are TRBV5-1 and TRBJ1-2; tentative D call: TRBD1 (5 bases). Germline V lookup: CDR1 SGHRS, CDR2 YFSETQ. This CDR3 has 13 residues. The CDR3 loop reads CASSLLGERGYTF. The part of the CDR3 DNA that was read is TGCGCCAGCAGCTTATTAGGGGAGCGAGGC.

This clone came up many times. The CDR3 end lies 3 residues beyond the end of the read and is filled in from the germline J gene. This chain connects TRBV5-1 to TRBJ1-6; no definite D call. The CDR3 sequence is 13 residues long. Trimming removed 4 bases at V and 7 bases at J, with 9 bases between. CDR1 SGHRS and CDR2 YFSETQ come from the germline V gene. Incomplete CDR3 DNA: TGCGCCAGCAGCAAAGAGGCCAATTCACCC. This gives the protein CASSKEANSP. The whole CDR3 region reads CASSKEANSPLHF.

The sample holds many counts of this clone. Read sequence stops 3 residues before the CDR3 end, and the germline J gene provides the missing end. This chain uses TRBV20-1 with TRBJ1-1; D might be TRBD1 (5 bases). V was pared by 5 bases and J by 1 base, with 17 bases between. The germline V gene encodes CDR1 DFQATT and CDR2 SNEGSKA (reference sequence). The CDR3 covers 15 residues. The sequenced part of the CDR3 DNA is TGCAGTGCTCCCTCGGGAGGGGCTACGAACACTGAA. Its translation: CSAPSGGATNTE. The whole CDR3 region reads CSAPSGGATNTEAFF.

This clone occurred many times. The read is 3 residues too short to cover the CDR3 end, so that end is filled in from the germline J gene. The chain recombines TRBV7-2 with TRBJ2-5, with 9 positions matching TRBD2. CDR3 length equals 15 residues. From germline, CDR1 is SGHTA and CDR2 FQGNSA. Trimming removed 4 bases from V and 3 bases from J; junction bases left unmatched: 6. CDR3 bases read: TGTGCCAGCAGCTACCTAGCGGGGATGAAAGAGACC. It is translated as CASSYLAGMKET. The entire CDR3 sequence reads CASSYLAGMKETQYF.